The clone carrying this T cell receptor beta chain was recorded many times. Antigen specificity is unknown. The CDR3 is made up of 16 amino acids. CDR1 is SGHDT, CDR2 YYEEEE, per germline. With V trimmed by 4 bases and J by 0 bases, 6 bases remained unmatched. The sample belongs to a study of tumor-infiltrating lymphocytes in primary liver carcinoma. About the study: The patients comprised men and women between the ages of 30 and 69 years.

A constant-region primer primed TCR beta cDNA synthesis from roughly 510 ng of total RNA. Slightly modified ARM-PCR served as the procedure for the TCR beta libraries. These libraries came from three rounds of nested multiplex PCR. Researchers ran the first two PCR rounds for roughly 11 cycles each with TRBV1-TRBV30 forward primers and a C-beta reverse primer. TCRdb redid the calling of the multiplex PCR reads with MiXCR, one entry per CDR3 protein. The table records about 100,000 distinct CDR3 sequences, around 71% of them present only once. From unsorted bulk tissue weighing 20-30 mg, DNA and RNA were co-extracted. Collection of samples drew on five separate regions of each tumor. General observations from the study: Among the pair types, tumor region pairs showed more overlap than tumor-adjacent and tumor-blood pairs.

V is TRBV5-6 and J is TRBJ2-1, with 8 bases matching TRBD2. Sequencing was carried out using liver tumor tissue from sampling region 2. Subset denoted: tumor region T2, inferior pole. The source is a woman aged 55-70 years with primary liver carcinoma and hepatitis B virus infection. As DNA, the CDR3 is TGTGCCAGCAGCGACCGAAGCGGGAGCTCCTACAATGAGCAGTTCTTC. Residues: CASSDRSGSSYNEQFF.